Listed below are T cell receptor beta chains from one sample, sequenced in a study of beta chain features in type 1 diabetes. The assay was immunoSEQ multiplex PCR, and TCRdb's table has in-frame clones only and misses some. The profile shows 810,000 or so clones, 15% to 20% of them singletons. Sequenced: naive CD4+ T cells from blood. The receptors come from a woman younger than 35 in good health. CDR3s include the opening cysteine and the closing phenylalanine or tryptophan. A D gene is named only where the DNA matches it firmly. The listing skips clone size in some rows; elsewhere it reads once, few, many or a size class.

j_call: TRBJ2-7; v_call: TRBV20-1; clone_size: few; d_call: .; cdr3_aa: CSASLHEQYF; cdr3_nt: TGCAGTGCTAGTCTCCACGAGCAGTACTTC
j_call: TRBJ2-1; v_call: TRBV7-9; clone_size: .; d_call: TRBD1; cdr3_aa: CASSLDWDRGNEQFF; cdr3_nt: TGTGCCAGCAGCTTAGATTGGGACAGGGGCAATGAGCAGTTCTTC
j_call: TRBJ2-7; v_call: TRBV5-5; clone_size: few; d_call: .; cdr3_aa: CASSLWGDSYEQYF; cdr3_nt: TGTGCCAGCAGCTTGTGGGGGGACTCCTACGAGCAGTACTTC
j_call: TRBJ2-3; v_call: TRBV4-2; clone_size: .; d_call: .; cdr3_aa: CASSQNLTPGTDTQYF; cdr3_nt: TGTGCCAGCAGCCAAAACCTTACCCCGGGCACAGATACGCAGTATTTT
j_call: TRBJ2-2; v_call: TRBV7-2; clone_size: few; d_call: .; cdr3_aa: CASSMVTVGGELFF; cdr3_nt: TGTGCCAGCAGTATGGTGACAGTTGGCGGGGAGCTGTTTTTT
j_call: TRBJ1-4; v_call: TRBV28; clone_size: few; d_call: .; cdr3_aa: CASSLSGTHEKLFF; cdr3_nt: TGTGCCAGCAGTTTGTCCGGGACCCATGAAAAACTGTTTTTT
j_call: TRBJ1-1; v_call: TRBV6-5; clone_size: few; d_call: .; cdr3_aa: CASSYQGEAEAFF; cdr3_nt: TGTGCCAGCAGTTACCAAGGGGAGGCTGAAGCTTTCTTT
j_call: TRBJ2-1; v_call: TRBV2; clone_size: .; d_call: TRBD2; cdr3_aa: CASRLLAGGPGDEQFF; cdr3_nt: TGTGCCAGCAGGCTACTAGCGGGAGGGCCCGGGGATGAGCAGTTCTTC
j_call: TRBJ1-1; v_call: TRBV18; clone_size: .; d_call: .; cdr3_aa: CASSPQKINTEAFF; cdr3_nt: TGTGCCAGCTCACCACAGAAGATTAACACTGAAGCTTTCTTT
j_call: TRBJ2-3; v_call: TRBV11-2; clone_size: few; d_call: .; cdr3_aa: CASSIRRGDTQYF; cdr3_nt: TGTGCCAGCAGCATCCGGAGGGGGGATACGCAGTATTTT
j_call: TRBJ1-2; v_call: TRBV7-2; clone_size: few; d_call: .; cdr3_aa: CASSLAPQGGGYGYTF; cdr3_nt: TGTGCCAGCAGCTTAGCTCCACAGGGAGGAGGCTATGGCTACACCTTC
j_call: TRBJ1-5; v_call: TRBV7-9; clone_size: few; d_call: .; cdr3_aa: CASSFPGLNQPQHF; cdr3_nt: TGTGCCAGCAGCTTCCCGGGCCTCAATCAGCCCCAGCATTTT
j_call: TRBJ1-4; v_call: TRBV15; clone_size: .; d_call: .; cdr3_aa: CATSRGSGEIEKLFF; cdr3_nt: TGTGCCACCAGCAGAGGATCGGGGGAAATTGAAAAACTGTTTTTT
j_call: TRBJ2-7; v_call: TRBV4-3; clone_size: few; d_call: .; cdr3_aa: CASSQDLQGDENEQYF; cdr3_nt: TGCGCCAGCAGCCAAGATCTACAGGGAGACGAGAACGAGCAGTACTTC
j_call: TRBJ2-5; v_call: TRBV6-5; clone_size: .; d_call: .; cdr3_aa: CASSPGQETQYF; cdr3_nt: TGTGCCAGCAGTCCCGGCCAAGAGACCCAGTACTTC
j_call: TRBJ1-2; v_call: TRBV10-3; clone_size: .; d_call: .; cdr3_aa: CAISPQNNYGYTF; cdr3_nt: TGTGCCATCAGTCCCCAGAATAACTATGGCTACACCTTC
j_call: TRBJ1-4; v_call: TRBV6-1; clone_size: .; d_call: .; cdr3_aa: CASSNQWNNEKLFF; cdr3_nt: TGTGCCAGCAGTAATCAATGGAATAATGAAAAACTGTTTTTT
j_call: TRBJ2-7; v_call: TRBV7-2; clone_size: .; d_call: .; cdr3_aa: CASSPRRGRGSATYEQYF; cdr3_nt: TGTGCCAGCAGCCCCCGAAGGGGTCGTGGTAGTGCAACCTACGAGCAGTACTTC
j_call: TRBJ1-2; v_call: TRBV5-1; clone_size: few; d_call: .; cdr3_aa: CASATGVNYGYTF; cdr3_nt: TGCGCCAGCGCGACAGGCGTAAACTATGGCTACACCTTC
j_call: TRBJ1-2; v_call: TRBV10-3; clone_size: .; d_call: TRBD1; cdr3_aa: CASSRGTGVVGYTF; cdr3_nt: TGTGCCAGCAGTCGGGGGACAGGGGTCGTTGGCTACACCTTC
j_call: TRBJ2-2; v_call: TRBV7-3; clone_size: .; d_call: .; cdr3_aa: CASRVDGSNTGELFF; cdr3_nt: TGTGCCAGCAGAGTGGACGGATCGAACACCGGGGAGCTGTTTTTT
j_call: TRBJ2-5; v_call: TRBV6-6; clone_size: .; d_call: .; cdr3_aa: CASSSRHGQETQYF; cdr3_nt: TGTGCCAGCAGTTCCCGACACGGCCAAGAGACCCAGTACTTC
j_call: TRBJ2-7; v_call: TRBV25-1; clone_size: few; d_call: .; cdr3_aa: CASSGAGELYEQYF; cdr3_nt: TGTGCCAGCAGTGGAGCTGGGGAACTCTACGAGCAGTACTTC
j_call: TRBJ2-1; v_call: TRBV7-9; clone_size: few; d_call: TRBD1; cdr3_aa: CASSSTGPEQFF; cdr3_nt: TGTGCCAGCAGCTCGACAGGGCCCGAGCAGTTCTTC
j_call: TRBJ2-5; v_call: TRBV19; clone_size: few; d_call: .; cdr3_aa: CASSRAGETQYF; cdr3_nt: TGTGCCAGTAGTCGAGCGGGAGAGACCCAGTACTTC
j_call: TRBJ2-2; v_call: TRBV28; clone_size: few; d_call: .; cdr3_aa: CASTESTGELFF; cdr3_nt: TGTGCCAGCACGGAAAGCACCGGGGAGCTGTTTTTT
j_call: TRBJ2-1; v_call: TRBV29-1; clone_size: few; d_call: .; cdr3_aa: CSVGTARTTYNEQFF; cdr3_nt: TGCAGCGTTGGGACAGCCCGCACCACTTACAATGAGCAGTTCTTC
j_call: TRBJ2-5; v_call: TRBV10-3; clone_size: .; d_call: .; cdr3_aa: CAISEGRAKETQYF; cdr3_nt: TGTGCCATCAGTGAGGGCAGGGCTAAAGAGACCCAGTACTTC
j_call: TRBJ1-1; v_call: TRBV5-1; clone_size: .; d_call: .; cdr3_aa: CASSTQGRTEAFF; cdr3_nt: TGCGCCAGCAGCACACAGGGTAGGACTGAAGCTTTCTTT
j_call: TRBJ2-2; v_call: TRBV27; clone_size: .; d_call: TRBD2; cdr3_aa: CATFGLAGRNTGELFF; cdr3_nt: TGTGCCACCTTCGGACTAGCGGGAAGGAACACCGGGGAGCTGTTTTTT
j_call: TRBJ2-7; v_call: TRBV4-2; clone_size: .; d_call: .; cdr3_aa: CASSQEPGESSYEQYF; cdr3_nt: TGTGCCAGCAGCCAAGAGCCGGGCGAAAGCTCCTACGAGCAGTACTTC
j_call: TRBJ2-7; v_call: TRBV7-2; clone_size: few; d_call: .; cdr3_aa: CASSLMTGYEQYF; cdr3_nt: TGTGCCAGCAGCTTAATGACCGGGTACGAGCAGTACTTC
j_call: TRBJ2-7; v_call: TRBV11-2; clone_size: .; d_call: TRBD2; cdr3_aa: CASSLSGRAGEQYF; cdr3_nt: TGTGCCAGCAGCTTAAGCGGGAGGGCCGGGGAGCAGTACTTC
j_call: TRBJ1-4; v_call: TRBV10-3; clone_size: .; d_call: TRBD1; cdr3_aa: CAISDGQGPLNEKLFF; cdr3_nt: TGTGCCATCAGTGACGGACAGGGCCCCCTTAATGAAAAACTGTTTTTT
j_call: TRBJ2-6; v_call: TRBV21-1; clone_size: few; d_call: .; cdr3_aa: CASSKGWQGRVSGANVLTF; cdr3_nt: TGTGCCAGCAGCAAAGGTTGGCAGGGAAGGGTCTCTGGGGCCAACGTCCTGACTTTC
j_call: TRBJ2-5; v_call: TRBV28; clone_size: .; d_call: .; cdr3_aa: CASSFRTRREETQYF; cdr3_nt: TGTGCCAGCAGTTTTAGGACACGGAGGGAAGAGACCCAGTACTTC
j_call: TRBJ1-4; v_call: TRBV19; clone_size: many; d_call: .; cdr3_aa: CASSGLANEKLFF; cdr3_nt: TGTGCCAGTTCGGGGCTGGCTAATGAAAAACTGTTTTTT
j_call: TRBJ2-3; v_call: TRBV5-1; clone_size: .; d_call: .; cdr3_aa: CASSPFRSTDTQYF; cdr3_nt: TGCGCCAGCAGCCCCTTCAGAAGCACAGATACGCAGTATTTT
j_call: TRBJ2-7; v_call: TRBV18; clone_size: .; d_call: .; cdr3_aa: CASSPRAGNYEQYF; cdr3_nt: TGTGCCAGCTCACCACGGGCAGGGAACTACGAGCAGTACTTC
j_call: TRBJ2-5; v_call: TRBV5-1; clone_size: .; d_call: TRBD1; cdr3_aa: CASSLTGTAQETQYF; cdr3_nt: TGCGCCAGCAGCTTGACCGGGACAGCCCAAGAGACCCAGTACTTC
j_call: TRBJ2-1; v_call: TRBV9; clone_size: .; d_call: .; cdr3_aa: CASSDGRGWVSYNEQFF; cdr3_nt: TGTGCCAGCAGCGATGGAAGGGGGTGGGTCAGTTACAATGAGCAGTTCTTC
j_call: TRBJ2-5; v_call: TRBV2; clone_size: .; d_call: TRBD1; cdr3_aa: CASSEDGQVAETQYF; cdr3_nt: TGTGCCAGCAGTGAAGATGGACAGGTAGCGGAGACCCAGTACTTC
j_call: TRBJ2-1; v_call: TRBV5-1; clone_size: few; d_call: .; cdr3_aa: CASSLAGRGYNEQFF; cdr3_nt: TGCGCCAGCAGCTTGGCCGGTCGGGGATACAATGAGCAGTTCTTC
j_call: TRBJ1-4; v_call: TRBV29-1; clone_size: few; d_call: .; cdr3_aa: CSVAGQGGEKLFF; cdr3_nt: TGCAGCGTTGCGGGGCAGGGAGGAGAAAAACTGTTTTTT
j_call: TRBJ2-5; v_call: TRBV7-9; clone_size: few; d_call: TRBD2; cdr3_aa: CASSLALAGGAETQYF; cdr3_nt: TGTGCCAGCAGCTTAGCGCTAGCGGGAGGGGCTGAGACCCAGTACTTC
j_call: TRBJ2-3; v_call: TRBV5-1; clone_size: few; d_call: .; cdr3_aa: CASSFGGTLTDTQYF; cdr3_nt: TGCGCCAGCAGCTTCGGCGGGACCCTCACAGATACGCAGTATTTT
j_call: TRBJ2-7; v_call: TRBV6-5; clone_size: .; d_call: .; cdr3_aa: CASRATGGYEQYF; cdr3_nt: TGTGCCAGCCGGGCAACCGGGGGCTACGAGCAGTACTTC
j_call: TRBJ1-2; v_call: TRBV7-9; clone_size: few; d_call: .; cdr3_aa: CASQSQDYGYTF; cdr3_nt: TGTGCCAGCCAATCTCAAGACTATGGCTACACCTTC